This is a list of T cell receptor beta chains from one sample in a study of response to subunit inactivated influenza vaccine. One entry per CDR3 protein, called by TCRdb with MiXCR from the RT-PCR reads. Found here are about 500,000 distinct CDR3 sequences, approximately 15% of them singletons; the top ten hold around 3%. Sequencing was performed on CD4+ T cells sorted from PBMCs, taken roughly 24 months after vaccination. The receptors shown here come from a man aged 50-75 years who received an inactivated influenza vaccine. Both conserved end residues are part of each CDR3. Fields, in order: clone size, D gene, V gene, J gene, CDR3 protein, CDR3 DNA. A D gene is named only where the DNA matches it firmly. A clone size is listed for some rows: how often the clone was seen (once, few, many), or a class if it is expanded.

few	-	TRBV5-1	TRBJ1-5	CASSLASGQNQPQHF	TGCGCCAGCAGCTTGGCGAGCGGGCAAAATCAGCCCCAGCATTTT
-	-	TRBV3-1	TRBJ1-3	CASSPHGGNTIYF	TGTGCCAGCAGCCCACACGGTGGAAACACCATATATTTT
few	-	TRBV7-2	TRBJ2-2	CASSLAPGAGELFF	TGTGCCAGCAGCTTAGCCCCCGGGGCCGGGGAGCTGTTTTTT
-	-	TRBV12-3/TRBV12-4	TRBJ1-2	CASSFAEGGYTF	TGTGCCAGCAGCTTCGCGGAAGGTGGCTACACCTTC
few	-	TRBV18	TRBJ2-7	CASSPMIGRGTEQYF	TGTGCCAGCTCACCAATGATAGGGCGGGGAACCGAGCAGTACTTC
-	-	TRBV20-1	TRBJ2-1	CSARDPQTGTYNEQFF	TGCAGTGCTAGAGATCCCCAAACAGGGACCTACAATGAGCAGTTCTTC
few	-	TRBV6-2/TRBV6-3	TRBJ1-5	CASATDGGQPQHF	TGTGCCAGCGCCACCGATGGGGGTCAGCCCCAGCATTTT
-	TRBD1	TRBV19	TRBJ1-5	CASSIRTGTNNQPQHF	TGTGCCAGTAGTATACGGACAGGTACTAACAATCAGCCCCAGCATTTT
-	TRBD1	TRBV3-1	TRBJ1-1	CASSQHRQGEAFF	TGTGCCAGCAGCCAACATAGACAGGGTGAAGCTTTCTTT
-	-	TRBV20-1	TRBJ2-5	CSASSPPPAQETQYF	TGCAGTGCTAGTTCGCCTCCGCCCGCTCAAGAGACCCAGTACTTC
-	TRBD1	TRBV12-3/TRBV12-4	TRBJ1-1	CASSLERGRFDFPEAFF	TGTGCCAGCAGTTTAGAAAGGGGGCGCTTTGACTTCCCTGAAGCTTTCTTT
few	-	TRBV5-1	TRBJ2-1	CASSLAPRRLDEQFF	TGCGCCAGCAGCTTGGCCCCGCGGAGGTTGGATGAGCAGTTCTTC
-	TRBD2	TRBV20-1	TRBJ2-1	CSARPLAGGYREQFF	TGCAGTGCTAGACCCCTAGCGGGAGGATATCGTGAGCAGTTCTTC
-	-	TRBV11-2	TRBJ2-1	CASSPTGTRGYNEQFF	TGTGCCAGCAGCCCGACAGGGACTAGGGGGTACAATGAGCAGTTCTTC
-	-	TRBV20-1	TRBJ1-5	CSALYGSVSNQPQHF	TGCAGTGCCCTTTACGGGAGCGTTAGCAATCAGCCCCAGCATTTT
-	-	TRBV20-1	TRBJ1-1	CSVYEQGGGSTEAFF	TGCAGTGTTTACGAACAGGGAGGCGGGAGCACTGAAGCTTTCTTT
-	TRBD2	TRBV20-1	TRBJ2-3	CSARDFRTSGSTDTQYF	TGCAGTGCTAGAGATTTTAGGACTAGCGGGAGCACAGATACGCAGTATTTT
-	-	TRBV29-1	TRBJ1-1	CSAAVRHTEAFF	TGCAGCGCCGCGGTGAGGCATACTGAAGCTTTCTTT
many	-	TRBV25-1	TRBJ1-3	CASNAAGFGNTIYF	TGTGCCAGCAATGCGGCGGGGTTTGGAAACACCATATATTTT
few	TRBD1	TRBV4-3	TRBJ1-6	CASSQFMTGQAGSPLHF	TGCGCCAGCAGCCAATTCATGACAGGGCAAGCCGGTTCACCCCTCCACTTT
-	-	TRBV12-3/TRBV12-4	TRBJ2-5	CASRQNTEETQYF	TGTGCCAGCAGACAAAACACAGAAGAGACCCAGTACTTC
-	-	TRBV9	TRBJ2-3	CASSIGGRTDTQYF	TGTGCCAGCAGCATCGGGGGTCGCACAGATACGCAGTATTTT
many	TRBD2	TRBV5-1	TRBJ2-2	CASRLPSGTNTGELFF	TGCGCCAGCAGGTTACCTAGCGGAACTAACACCGGGGAGCTGTTTTTT
-	-	TRBV11-2	TRBJ1-4	CASSTLMGAGRPSTNEKLFF	TGTGCCAGCAGCACCCTTATGGGGGCAGGGAGACCCTCAACTAATGAAAAACTGTTTTTT
-	-	TRBV20-1	TRBJ2-7	CSARSIEQYF	TGCAGTGCTAGGAGCATAGAGCAGTACTTC
few	TRBD2	TRBV5-1	TRBJ2-2	CASSPLAGDDTGELFF	TGCGCCAGCAGCCCCTTAGCGGGAGACGACACCGGGGAGCTGTTTTTT
-	-	TRBV4-2	TRBJ2-7	CASSQGYRIWGYEQYF	TGTGCCAGCAGCCAGGGTTACAGGATTTGGGGCTACGAGCAGTACTTC
many	-	TRBV11-2	TRBJ1-6	CASSLVSYNSPLHF	TGTGCCAGCAGCTTAGTTTCCTATAATTCACCCCTCCACTTT
many	-	TRBV2	TRBJ2-5	CASGWDTKETQYF	TGTGCCAGCGGATGGGACACCAAAGAGACCCAGTACTTC
-	-	TRBV29-1	TRBJ1-2	CSVGDGYTF	TGCAGCGTTGGGGATGGCTACACCTTC
-	-	TRBV20-1	TRBJ1-6	CSAISGPSKNSPLHF	TGCAGTGCTATATCGGGACCTTCCAAAAATTCACCCCTCCACTTT
-	-	TRBV18	TRBJ1-1	CASSQNTENTEAFF	TGTGCCAGCTCCCAAAATACAGAGAACACTGAAGCTTTCTTT